What follows is one TCR beta chain and its context. Its matching antigen is unknown. TCRdb's table, derived via immunoSEQ multiplex PCR, lists solely in-frame clones and lacks some. The sample includes about 26,000 clones, 65% to 85% of them seen just once. Noted time point: week 5, during vaccination. With topical imiquimod, each dose of the vaccine consisted of 300 ug of mutant IDH1 20-mer peptide. Donors had new WHO grade 3 or 4 IDH1-mutant, ATRX-lost astrocytomas. The CDR3 runs to 15 residues. Germline V CDR1 and CDR2: MNHEY, SMNVEV (reference sequence). This sample was included in a study of a mutant IDH1 vaccine in newly diagnosed glioma. Study-wide context: Patients received vaccination from 4-6 weeks after radiotherapy alone, or with temozolomide cycles. The treated group averaged 40.4 years old and was around 60% male, roughly 40% female.

The chain carries TRBV27 and TRBJ2-5; 7 bases line up with TRBD1. The J call may be mistaken, given a closer DNA end match to TRBJ2-7. Sequenced here: PBMCs, sampled from a glioma patient whose treatment included an IDH1 peptide vaccine. The receptor was isolated from a man aged 40-55 years with glioma. Some clones in this sample may be carry-over from other donors' samples. The CDR3 spells CASSLRQGMGYEQYF. The CDR3 nucleotides read TGTGCCAGCAGTTTAAGACAGGGTATGGGCTACGAGCAGTACTTC.